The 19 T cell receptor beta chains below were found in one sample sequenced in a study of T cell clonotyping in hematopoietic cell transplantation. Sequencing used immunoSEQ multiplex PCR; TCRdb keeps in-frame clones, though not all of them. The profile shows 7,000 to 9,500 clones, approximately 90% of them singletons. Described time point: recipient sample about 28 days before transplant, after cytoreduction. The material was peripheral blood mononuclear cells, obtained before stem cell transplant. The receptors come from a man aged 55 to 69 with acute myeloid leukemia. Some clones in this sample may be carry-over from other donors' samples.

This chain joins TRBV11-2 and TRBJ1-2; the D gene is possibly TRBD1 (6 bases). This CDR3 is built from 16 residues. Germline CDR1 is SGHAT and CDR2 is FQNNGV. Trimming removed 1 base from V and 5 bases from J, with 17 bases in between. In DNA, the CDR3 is TGTGCCAGCAGCTTAGTCGGGCAGGGGAAATCATATGGCTACACCTTC. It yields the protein CASSLVGQGKSYGYTF.

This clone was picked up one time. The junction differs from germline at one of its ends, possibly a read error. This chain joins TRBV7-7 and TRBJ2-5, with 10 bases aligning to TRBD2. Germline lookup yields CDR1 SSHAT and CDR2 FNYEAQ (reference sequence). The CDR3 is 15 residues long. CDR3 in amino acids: CASSPSGRRQETQYF. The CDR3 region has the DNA TGTGCTAGCAGCCCTAGCGGGAGAAGGCAAGAGACCCAGTACTTC.

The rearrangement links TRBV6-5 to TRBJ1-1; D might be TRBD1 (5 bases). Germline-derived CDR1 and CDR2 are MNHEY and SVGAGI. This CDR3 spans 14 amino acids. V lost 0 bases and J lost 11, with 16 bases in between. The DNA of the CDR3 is TGTGCCAGCAGTTACTCCGGACACGATGGTCGGGCTTTCTTT. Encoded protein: CASSYSGHDGRAFF.

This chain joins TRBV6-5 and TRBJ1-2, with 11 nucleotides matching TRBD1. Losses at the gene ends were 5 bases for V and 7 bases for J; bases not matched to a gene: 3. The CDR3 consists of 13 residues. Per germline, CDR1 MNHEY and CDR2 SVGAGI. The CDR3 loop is CASSRTGGRGYTF. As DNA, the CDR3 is TGTGCCAGCAGTAGGACAGGGGGCCGTGGCTACACCTTC.

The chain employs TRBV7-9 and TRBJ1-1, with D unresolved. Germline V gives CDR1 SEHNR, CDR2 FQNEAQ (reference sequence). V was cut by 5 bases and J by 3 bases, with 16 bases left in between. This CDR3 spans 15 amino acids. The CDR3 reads CASSKGSGWDTEAFF. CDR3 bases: TGTGCCAGCAGCAAGGGATCCGGATGGGACACTGAAGCTTTCTTT.

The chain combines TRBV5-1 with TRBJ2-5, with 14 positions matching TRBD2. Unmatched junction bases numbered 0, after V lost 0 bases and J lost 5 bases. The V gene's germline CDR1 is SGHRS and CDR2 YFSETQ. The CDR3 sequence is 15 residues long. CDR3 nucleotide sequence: TGCGCCAGCAGCTTGGGGACTAGCGGGAGGGAGACCCAGTACTTC. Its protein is CASSLGTSGRETQYF.

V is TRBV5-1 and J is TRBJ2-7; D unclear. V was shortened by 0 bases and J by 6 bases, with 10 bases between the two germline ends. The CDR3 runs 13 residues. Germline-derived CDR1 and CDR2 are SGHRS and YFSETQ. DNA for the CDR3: TGCGCCAGCAGCTTGGATTCCTTTTTCGAGCAGTACTTC. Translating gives CASSLDSFFEQYF. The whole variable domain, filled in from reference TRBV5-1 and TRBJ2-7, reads KAGVTQTPRYLIKTRGQQVTLSCSPISGHRSVSWYQQTPGQGLQFLFEYFSETQRNKGNFPGRFSGRQFSNSRSEMNVSTLELGDSALYLCASSLDSFFEQYFGPGTRLTVT.

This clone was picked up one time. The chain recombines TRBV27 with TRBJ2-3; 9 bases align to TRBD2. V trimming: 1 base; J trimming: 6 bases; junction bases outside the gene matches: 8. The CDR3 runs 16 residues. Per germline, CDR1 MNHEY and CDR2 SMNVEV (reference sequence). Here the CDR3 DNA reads TGTGCCAGCAGTTTATTACCCACTAGCGGGTTCGATACGCAGTATTTT. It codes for CASSLLPTSGFDTQYF.

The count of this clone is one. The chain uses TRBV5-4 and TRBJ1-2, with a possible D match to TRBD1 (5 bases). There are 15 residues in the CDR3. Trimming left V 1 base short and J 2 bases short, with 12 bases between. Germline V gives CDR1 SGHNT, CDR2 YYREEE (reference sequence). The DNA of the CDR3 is TGTGCCAGCAGCTTGACGGCAGGGAAGAACTATGGCTACACCTTC. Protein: CASSLTAGKNYGYTF.

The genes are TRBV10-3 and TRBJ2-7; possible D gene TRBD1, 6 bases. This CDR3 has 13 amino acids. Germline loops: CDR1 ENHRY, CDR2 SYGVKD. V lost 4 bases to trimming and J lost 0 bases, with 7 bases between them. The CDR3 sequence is CAISGTVSYEQYF. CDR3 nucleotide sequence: TGTGCCATCAGTGGGACAGTCTCCTACGAGCAGTACTTC.

The CDR3 DNA is TGTGCCAGCAGTTACTCACAGGGGAGCTATGGCTACACCTTC. Amino acid sequence: CASSYSQGSYGYTF. This chain uses TRBV6-6 with TRBJ1-2; 7 bases line up with TRBD1. With 0 bases clipped from V and 4 bases from J, the junction kept 2 bases outside the gene matches. Per germline, CDR1 MNHNY and CDR2 SVGAGI (reference sequence). The length of the CDR3 is 14 residues.

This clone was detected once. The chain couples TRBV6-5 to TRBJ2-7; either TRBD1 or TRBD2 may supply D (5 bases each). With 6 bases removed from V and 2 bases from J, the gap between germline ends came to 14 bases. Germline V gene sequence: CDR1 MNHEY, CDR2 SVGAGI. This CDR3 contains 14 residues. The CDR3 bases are TGTGCCAGCAGAACCCGGGACCGTCCCTACGAGCAGTACTTC. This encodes CASRTRDRPYEQYF.

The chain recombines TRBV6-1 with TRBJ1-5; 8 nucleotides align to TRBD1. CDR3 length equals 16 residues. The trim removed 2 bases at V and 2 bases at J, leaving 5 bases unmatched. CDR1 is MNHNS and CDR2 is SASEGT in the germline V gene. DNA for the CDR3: TGTGCCAGCAGTGAAAGTGGACAGGGCGGCAATCAGCCCCAGCATTTT. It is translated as CASSESGQGGNQPQHF.

The CDR3 bases are TGTGCCAGCAGCTTGGGAGGGAAGACCCAGTACTTC. Encoded protein: CASSLGGKTQYF. V is TRBV7-9 and J is TRBJ2-5; 7 nucleotides align to TRBD2. Per the germline V gene, CDR1 is SEHNR and CDR2 is FQNEAQ (reference sequence). CDR3 length: 12 amino acids. V trimming: 3 bases; J trimming: 6 bases; junction bases outside the gene matches: 1.

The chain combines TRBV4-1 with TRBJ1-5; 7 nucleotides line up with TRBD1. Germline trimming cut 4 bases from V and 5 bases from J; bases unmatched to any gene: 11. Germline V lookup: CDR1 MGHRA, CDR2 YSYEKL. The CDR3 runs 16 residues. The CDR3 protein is CASSRGGRQGDQPQHF. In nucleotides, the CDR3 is TGCGCCAGCAGCCGCGGGGGGCGACAGGGAGATCAGCCCCAGCATTTT.

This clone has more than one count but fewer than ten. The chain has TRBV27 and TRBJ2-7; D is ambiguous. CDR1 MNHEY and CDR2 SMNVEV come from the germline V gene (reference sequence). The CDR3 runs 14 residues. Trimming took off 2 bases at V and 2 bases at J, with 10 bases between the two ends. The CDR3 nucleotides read TGTGCCAGCAGTTTAAGGAAAGGACCCTACGAGCAGTACTTC. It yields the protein CASSLRKGPYEQYF.

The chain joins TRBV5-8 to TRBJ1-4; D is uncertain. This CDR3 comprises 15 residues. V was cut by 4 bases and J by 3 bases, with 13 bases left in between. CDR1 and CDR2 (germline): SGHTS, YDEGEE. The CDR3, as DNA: TGTGCCAGCAGCCCGTCGGGGAGAGCTAATGAAAAACTGTTTTTT. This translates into CASSPSGRANEKLFF.

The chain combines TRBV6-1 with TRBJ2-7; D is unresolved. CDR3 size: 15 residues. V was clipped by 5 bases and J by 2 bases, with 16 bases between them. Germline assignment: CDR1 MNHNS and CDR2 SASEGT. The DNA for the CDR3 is TGTGCCAGCAGTAGATCCGGGCGGCCTCCCTACGAGCAGTACTTC. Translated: CASSRSGRPPYEQYF.

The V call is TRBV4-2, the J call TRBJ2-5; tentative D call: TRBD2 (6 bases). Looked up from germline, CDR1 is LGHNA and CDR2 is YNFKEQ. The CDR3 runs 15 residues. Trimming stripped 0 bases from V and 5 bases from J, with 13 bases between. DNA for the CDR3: TGTGCCAGCAGCCAAGACGTCCGGGGGAGGGAGACCCAGTACTTC. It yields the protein CASSQDVRGRETQYF.